This TCR beta chain derives from a study of OX40 agonist ivuxolimab in advanced cancers. Assay used: immunoSEQ multiplex PCR; TCRdb lists only in-frame clones, some missing. Among approximately 69,000 clones listed, about three quarters were seen once. Study-level results: Not determined was the antigen specificity of the expanded peripheral T cells. Expanded clones belonging to CD8+ T cells outnumbered, on average, those of CD4+.

In regard to this clone: As yet, its antigen is unknown.

The receptor comes from an adult with an advanced solid tumor such as melanoma, head and neck, liver or kidney cancer. The starting material was CD4+ or CD8+ T cells sorted from blood, obtained in a trial of the OX40 agonist ivuxolimab.

CDR3 loop: CASSSMRDNLVTSYGYTF. CDR3 nucleotides: TGCGCCAGCAGCTCTATGAGGGACAATTTAGTTACGAGCTATGGCTACACCTTC. V usage is TRBV5-1 and J usage is TRBJ1-2; D may be TRBD1 (6 bases). The CDR3 sequence is 18 residues long. V lost 3 bases, J lost 4 bases, and 25 bases lay in between. The germline V gene has CDR1 SGHRS and CDR2 YFSETQ.